This T cell receptor beta chain was obtained from a study of blood T cells in healthy people across ages. Study conclusions and caveats: In long-lived donors, naive CD4+ cell counts and diversity exceeded those of aged donors.

Of note for this clonotype: The antigen remains unidentified.

The CDR3 runs to 12 residues. Trimming took 5 bases from V and 10 from J, leaving 12 bases between them. Looked up from germline, CDR1 is MNHNY and CDR2 is SVGAGI (reference sequence). Next came a second PCR, run for about 7 to 12 cycles, which used a sample-barcoded 5' primer along with a J-beta primer mix. TCRdb reprocessed the 5' RACE reads via MiXCR and lists one record per CDR3 protein. The sample contains hundreds of thousands of distinct CDR3 sequences, about half of which appear only once. This sequence joins TRBV6-6 and TRBJ2-4, with no clear D. Sequencing input: blood. This TCR came from a man aged 60 to 75 in good health. CDR3 DNA: TGTGCCAGCAGTGCTCGAGCGCTGATTCAGTACTTC. Protein product: CASSARALIQYF.